This T cell receptor beta chain was sequenced for a study of graft-versus-host responses after intestinal transplantation. Study-level results: Patients with graft-donor T cell macrochimerism had high graft-versus-host to host-versus-graft clonal ratios in allografts.

The protocol was immunoSEQ multiplex PCR, while the TCRdb copy is restricted to in-frame clones and leaves out a portion. This repertoire shows about 110,000 clones, 87% found once; its top ten account for roughly 0.64%. Note on this clone: Its antigen remains unidentified.

CDR1 is SGDLS, CDR2 YYNGEE, per germline. CDR3 length: 17 residues. Unmatched junction bases numbered 7, after V lost 0 bases and J lost 3 bases. The sequencing here drew on unstimulated CD4+ T cells sorted from spleen or lymph node cells, taken before transplant. This receptor was obtained from a human donor who was the organ donor for an intestinal transplant. The chain uses TRBV9 and TRBJ2-7; 12 bases agree with TRBD2. The CDR3 protein is CASSVGPLTSGSYEQYF. DNA of the CDR3: TGTGCCAGCAGCGTAGGGCCTCTGACTAGCGGGAGCTACGAGCAGTACTTC.